This T cell receptor beta chain was observed in a study of shared clonotypes between healthy human individuals. The study, taken as a whole, reports: Clonotype sharing levels among donors were expected to vary with sequencing depth.

The method was immunoSEQ multiplex PCR; TCRdb's version includes in-frame clones alone and lacks a portion of them. This repertoire shows fewer than 650,000 clones, about 79% found once; its top ten account for 10% to 15%. CDR3 length: 13 amino acids. V lost 5 bases and J 4 bases, leaving 12 bases between the germline ends. Germline V gene sequence: CDR1 SGHVS, CDR2 FNYEAQ. Caucasian adults residing in Nashville, Tennessee made up all the donors. In the case of this clone: Antigen unknown.

Sequenced material: PBMCs. This chain joins TRBV7-6 and TRBJ2-7; no clear D gene. This sequence originates from a woman aged 40 to 50 in good health. Some clones in this sample may be carry-over from other donors' samples. This CDR3 reads CASSPGLTYEQYF. The DNA of the CDR3 is TGTGCCAGCAGCCCCGGCCTTACTTACGAGCAGTACTTC. Combining the CDR3 with reference TRBV7-6 and TRBJ2-7 gives the whole variable domain GAGVSQSPRYKVTKRGQDVALRCDPISGHVSLYWYRQALGQGPEFLTYFNYEAQQDKSGLPNDRFSAERPEGSISTLTIQRTEQRDSAMYRCASSPGLTYEQYFGPGTRLTVT.